This T cell receptor beta chain is drawn from a study of CD8 T cells in Susac syndrome. Sequencing of TCR beta was performed on blood CD8+ and CD4+ T cells. TEMRA cells were enriched by FACS, while CD8+ and CD4+ T cells were obtained through a negative isolation that was performed magnetically. The CDR3 extends over 18 amino acids. The V and J ends lost 6 bases and 0 bases, in that order; junction bases with no gene match: 10. Germline V gene sequence: CDR1 ENHRY, CDR2 SYGVKD. An amount of RNA that ranged from roughly 0.45 to 1 ug was reverse transcribed with random hexamers. With immunoSEQ multiplex PCR, TCR beta CDR3 was amplified across 54 Vbeta and 13 Jbeta. TCRdb passed the immunoSEQ multiplex PCR reads through MiXCR, listing each CDR3 protein once. The sample contains approximately 110,000 distinct CDR3 sequences, just over 90% of which appear only once.

The sequencing sample was made of CD8+ T cells from PBMCs. The TCR originated in a human donor with multiple sclerosis. This rearrangement joins TRBV10-3 to TRBJ2-6, with 8 bases matching TRBD2. The CDR3 nucleotides read TGTGCCATCAGGGAAGCGGGGGCGGTCTTCTCTGGGGCCAACGTCCTGACTTTC. Protein: CAIREAGAVFSGANVLTF.